These 27 T cell receptor beta chains were all obtained from the same sample, sequenced in a study of cytomegalovirus exposure and HLA in healthy donors. A multiplex PCR was run with 60 Vbeta primers and 13 Jbeta primers. Profiling relied on immunoSEQ multiplex PCR, and the TCRdb table lists in-frame clones only, not all of them. The sample yields about 180,000 clones, 65% to 85% seen once. Sequencing was carried out using PBMCs. All receptors come from a girl aged 10-17 years in good health and CMV-seropositive.

This chain joins TRBV4-1 and TRBJ2-5; a possible D gene is TRBD1 (6 bases). With 0 bases removed from V and 4 bases from J, the gap between germline ends came to 12 bases. The CDR3 contains 15 residues. Germline V gives CDR1 MGHRA, CDR2 YSYEKL. The CDR3 DNA sequence: TGCGCCAGCAGCCAAGAGGGGGCGCCGGTAGAGACCCAGTACTTC. Translated, it gives CASSQEGAPVETQYF.

This chain links TRBV10-2 with TRBJ2-5, with a weak D call TRBD1 (5 bases). The CDR3 has 13 amino acids. The germline gives CDR1 WSHSY, CDR2 SAAADI. V lost 0 bases and J 5 bases, leaving 7 bases between the germline ends. The CDR3, as DNA: TGCGCCAGCAGTGAGTCGAAGGGGGAGACCCAGTACTTC. Translated, it gives CASSESKGETQYF.

V usage is TRBV9 and J usage is TRBJ1-2; possible D gene TRBD1, 5 bases. This CDR3 comprises 14 residues. Trimming removed 7 bases at V and 4 bases at J, with 17 bases between. From germline, CDR1 is SGDLS and CDR2 YYNGEE. The CDR3 bases are TGTGCCAGCGGGGGGAGGGATTACGCCTATGGCTACACCTTC. Its translation is CASGGRDYAYGYTF.

The V and J genes are TRBV29-1 and TRBJ1-1; tentatively, D is TRBD1 (5 bases). Germline lookup yields CDR1 SQVTM and CDR2 ANQGSEA. V was clipped by 3 bases and J by 4 bases, with 9 bases between them. CDR3 size: 12 residues. The CDR3 coding sequence is TGCAGCGTTGACGGGGGGAGCACTGAAGCTTTCTTT. Amino acids: CSVDGGSTEAFF.

This clone was counted a single time. The V gene is TRBV7-8, the J gene TRBJ1-2; no clear D gene. The CDR3 totals 11 residues. Between the trimmed V and J ends, which lost 5 bases and 6 bases, there was a span of 7 bases. From germline, CDR1 is SGHVS and CDR2 FQNEAQ. Written as DNA, the CDR3 is TGTGCCAGCAGCCCCGGAGATGGCTACACCTTC. It yields the protein CASSPGDGYTF.

This chain joins TRBV14 and TRBJ1-4; D is possibly TRBD1 (5 bases). The CDR3 runs to 14 residues. The germline V and J ends were trimmed by 6 bases and 11 bases, with 19 bases remaining between them. Germline lookup yields CDR1 SGHDN and CDR2 FVKESK. The chain's CDR3 is CASSHEPGSEKLFF. The CDR3, as DNA: TGTGCCAGCAGTCACGAGCCAGGGTCGGAGAAACTGTTTTTT.

V usage is TRBV5-4 and J usage is TRBJ2-2; TRBD1 aligns across 9 bases. J was trimmed by 6 bases and V by 5 bases; bases with no gene match: 20. Germline CDR1 and CDR2: SGHNT and YYREEE (reference sequence). The CDR3 has 19 amino acids. The CDR3 DNA follows: TGTGCCAGCAGGTCGGACAGGGGTGAGATGAGGTTACCACCCGGGGAGCTGTTTTTT. Protein: CASRSDRGEMRLPPGELFF.

The chain is built from TRBV30 and TRBJ2-7, with D possibly being TRBD2 (6 bases). V lost 3 bases, J lost 5 bases, and 14 bases lay in between. The germline gives CDR1 GTSNPN, CDR2 SVGIG (reference sequence). The CDR3 loop spans 13 amino acids. The CDR3 sequence: CAWSQTDYHEQYF. DNA of the CDR3: TGTGCCTGGAGCCAGACGGACTACCACGAGCAGTACTTC.

The genes are TRBV11-2 and TRBJ2-5; TRBD1 aligns across 9 bases. CDR1 is SGHAT, CDR2 FQNNGV, per germline. The CDR3 has 15 amino acids. V lost 6 bases to trimming and J lost 4 bases; unmatched junction nucleotides: 9. CDR3 in amino acids: CASRPDRGKRETQYF. The CDR3 region has the DNA TGTGCCAGCAGACCGGACAGGGGAAAACGAGAGACCCAGTACTTC.

The rearrangement joins TRBV11-2 to TRBJ1-5; D is possibly TRBD1 (6 bases). Germline loops: CDR1 SGHAT, CDR2 FQNNGV. CDR3 length: 15 amino acids. Trimming took 6 bases from V and 7 from J, leaving 19 bases between them. The CDR3 DNA follows: TGTGCCAGCAGTTCAACTAGGGGGTTGGGACAGCCCCAGCATTTT. This encodes CASSSTRGLGQPQHF.

The table lists this clone with a few counts. At one end the junction does not follow the germline gene, possibly because of a read error. This CDR3 is CAISDGQVRDF. The CDR3 bases are TGTGCCATCAGCGATGGACAAGTTCGGGATTTT. The rearrangement links TRBV10-3 to TRBJ1-5, with D tentatively TRBD1 (5 bases). Germline assignment: CDR1 ENHRY and CDR2 SYGVKD. CDR3 size: 11 residues.

This sequence joins TRBV30 and TRBJ2-3; 11 nucleotides agree with TRBD2. The J segment lost 5 bases and the V segment lost 2 bases, leaving 9 bases of the junction unmatched. Germline CDR1 GTSNPN, CDR2 SVGIG (reference sequence). The CDR3 has 16 amino acids. CDR3: CAWSFGELAGVDTQYF. The CDR3 nucleotides read TGTGCCTGGAGTTTCGGGGAACTAGCGGGGGTAGATACGCAGTATTTT.

This clone was seen a handful of times. The V call is TRBV10-1, the J call TRBJ2-7; 13 bases match TRBD2. The CDR3 consists of 16 residues. Germline-derived CDR1 and CDR2 are WNHNN and SYGVQD (reference sequence). The V gene end was trimmed by 0 bases and the J gene end by 3 bases; junction bases not matched to a gene: 2. CDR3 sequence (DNA): TGCGCCAGCAGTGAGTCTGGGACTAGCGGGATCTACGAGCAGTACTTC. Its translation: CASSESGTSGIYEQYF.

CDR3 sequence: CATSRDIETQYF. CDR3 sequence (DNA): TGTGCCACCAGCAGAGATATAGAGACCCAGTACTTC. This chain connects TRBV15 to TRBJ2-5; D call uncertain. There are 12 residues in the CDR3. CDR1 and CDR2 from the germline V gene are LNHNV and YYDKDF (reference sequence). Between the trimmed V and J ends, which lost 0 bases and 4 bases, there was a span of 3 bases.

The chain recombines TRBV5-1 with TRBJ2-2, with 11 bases aligning to TRBD2. The V gene's germline CDR1 is SGHRS and CDR2 YFSETQ. The CDR3 spans 18 residues. V shed 2 bases and J 6 bases; nucleotides not matched to a gene: 12. The CDR3 DNA is TGCGCCAGCAGCTTACCCGGCGCTAGCGGGAGGATGTCCGGGGAGCTGTTTTTT. Its translation is CASSLPGASGRMSGELFF.

The CDR3 nucleotides are TGTGCCAGCAGTTATTCGGGACAGGCCTCGAACTATGGCTACACCTTC. It is translated as CASSYSGQASNYGYTF. The chain carries TRBV6-6 and TRBJ1-2; 8 nucleotides align to TRBD1. The CDR3 has 16 amino acids. The ends lost 3 bases at V and 2 bases at J; junction bases unmatched: 8. CDR1 MNHNY and CDR2 SVGAGI come from the germline V gene (reference sequence).

This chain joins TRBV9 and TRBJ2-7; 9 positions agree with TRBD2. The CDR3 sequence is 14 residues long. Unmatched junction bases numbered 5, after V lost 4 bases and J lost 3 bases. CDR1 is SGDLS, CDR2 YYNGEE, per germline. The CDR3 DNA reads as TGTGCCAGCAGCTTCAGCGGGAGGCACTACGAGCAGTACTTC. Translating gives CASSFSGRHYEQYF. Complete variable domain (other parts from reference TRBV9 and TRBJ2-7): DSGVTQTPKHLITATGQRVTLRCSPRSGDLSVYWYQQSLDQGLQFLIQYYNGEERAKGNILERFSAQQFPDLHSELNLSSLELGDSALYFCASSFSGRHYEQYFGPGTRLTVT.

The chain couples TRBV2 to TRBJ2-3; D is possibly TRBD1 (7 bases). CDR1 and CDR2 (germline): SNHLY, FYNNEI. The CDR3 covers 15 residues. V was trimmed by 8 bases and J by 3 bases, leaving 18 bases between them. The chain's CDR3 is CASGLQGWSTDTQYF. CDR3 DNA sequence: TGTGCCAGCGGACTACAGGGGTGGAGTACAGATACGCAGTATTTT.

This chain uses TRBV7-3 with TRBJ2-3; 7 bases agree with TRBD2. J lost 4 bases, V lost 2 bases, and 6 bases had no gene match. CDR1 SGHTA and CDR2 FQGTGA come from the germline V gene. This CDR3 region has 15 residues. CDR3 sequence: CASSLGGSSADTQYF. The CDR3, as DNA: TGTGCCAGCAGCTTAGGCGGGAGTTCCGCAGATACGCAGTATTTT. The entire variable domain, with the rest obtained from reference TRBV7-3 and TRBJ2-3, is as follows: GAGVSQTPSNKVTEKGKYVELRCDPISGHTALYWYRQSLGQGPEFLIYFQGTGAADDSGLPNDRFFAVRPEGSVSTLKIQRTERGDSAVYLCASSLGGSSADTQYFGPGTRLTVL.

This clone is a singleton in its sample. This chain uses TRBV25-1 with TRBJ1-2, with D possibly being TRBD1 (6 bases). Germline V gene sequence: CDR1 MGHDK, CDR2 SYGVNS. Trimming stripped 7 bases from V and 5 bases from J, with 8 bases between. This CDR3 region has 11 residues. CDR3 sequence reads: CASTTGYGYTF. The CDR3 DNA is TGTGCCAGCACGACAGGATATGGCTACACCTTC.

This clone was seen a handful of times. The chain joins TRBV2 to TRBJ2-4; TRBD2 is a possible D gene (5 bases). Per the germline V gene, CDR1 is SNHLY and CDR2 is FYNNEI. Trimming stripped 7 bases from V and 1 base from J, with 11 bases between. The CDR3 extends over 14 amino acids. CDR3 DNA sequence: TGTGCCAGCATGTCGGGGTTGGCCAAAAACATTCAGTACTTC. Translating it yields CASMSGLAKNIQYF.

The chain links TRBV6-5 to TRBJ2-7; 8 bases map to TRBD1. V trimming: 4 bases; J trimming: 0 bases; junction bases outside the gene matches: 2. Looked up from germline, CDR1 is MNHEY and CDR2 is SVGAGI. This CDR3 is 14 amino acids long. The CDR3 coding sequence is TGTGCCAGCAGTTTCGACAGGGGCTCCTACGAGCAGTACTTC. This translates into CASSFDRGSYEQYF.

V gene TRBV30 combines with J gene TRBJ2-1; TRBD2 aligns across 9 bases. The CDR3 totals 15 residues. Germline lookup yields CDR1 GTSNPN and CDR2 SVGIG (reference sequence). With 0 bases clipped from V and 7 bases from J, the junction kept 7 bases outside the gene matches. The CDR3 DNA reads TGTGCCTGGAGTGTCGCGGGAGGGCCCAGTAATGAGCAGTTCTTC. Amino acid sequence: CAWSVAGGPSNEQFF. Full variable domain (outside the CDR3, taken from reference TRBV30 and TRBJ2-1): SQTIHQWPATLVQPVGSPLSLECTVEGTSNPNLYWYRQAAGRGLQLLFYSVGIGQISSEVPQNLSASRPQDRQFILSSKKLLLSDSGFYLCAWSVAGGPSNEQFFGPGTRLTVL.

This chain connects TRBV5-1 to TRBJ2-5, with 13 bases aligning to TRBD2. CDR1 is SGHRS and CDR2 is YFSETQ in the germline V gene. The V gene end was trimmed by 0 bases and the J gene end by 5 bases; junction bases not matched to a gene: 1. CDR3 length equals 15 residues. The CDR3 nucleotides read TGCGCCAGCAGCTTGGGGACTAGCGGGAGCGAGACCCAGTACTTC. Translating it yields CASSLGTSGSETQYF.

With respect to this clone: One end of the junction fails to match germline, which may point to a read error. The CDR3 bases are TGTGCTAGCAGCCTAGCGGGAGCGGCCAATGAGCAGTTCTTC. Encoded protein: CASSLAGAANEQFF. This chain links TRBV7-7 with TRBJ2-1; TRBD2 aligns across 10 bases. The CDR3 runs 14 residues. CDR1 is SSHAT and CDR2 is FNYEAQ in the germline V gene (reference sequence).

The chain joins TRBV6-5 to TRBJ2-5, with D tentatively TRBD1 (6 bases). Trimming cost V 2 bases and J 7 bases, with 14 bases left between them. The CDR3 loop spans 14 amino acids. The V gene's germline CDR1 is MNHEY and CDR2 SVGAGI. CDR3 loop: CASSYEGQGWTQYF. The CDR3, as DNA: TGTGCCAGCAGTTACGAAGGGCAGGGGTGGACCCAGTACTTC.

This rearrangement joins TRBV5-8 to TRBJ2-5; 7 bases are shared with TRBD2. The J call may be mistaken, given a closer DNA end match to TRBJ2-7. The CDR3 has 17 amino acids. Germline V gene data show CDR1 as SGHTS and CDR2 as YDEGEE. The CDR3 bases are TGTGCCAGCAGCTTCCCACTGGGGCTAGCGGACTACTACGAGCAGTACTTC. It yields the protein CASSFPLGLADYYEQYF.